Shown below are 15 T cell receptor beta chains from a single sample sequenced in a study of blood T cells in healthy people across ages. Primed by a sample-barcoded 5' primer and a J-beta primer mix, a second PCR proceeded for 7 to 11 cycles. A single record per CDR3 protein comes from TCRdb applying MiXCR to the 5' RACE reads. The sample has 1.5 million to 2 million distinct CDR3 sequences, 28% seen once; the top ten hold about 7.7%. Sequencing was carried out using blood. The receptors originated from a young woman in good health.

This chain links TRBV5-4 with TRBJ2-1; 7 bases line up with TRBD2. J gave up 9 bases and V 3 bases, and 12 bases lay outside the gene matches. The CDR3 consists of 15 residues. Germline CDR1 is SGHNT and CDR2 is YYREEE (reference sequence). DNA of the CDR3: TGTGCCAGCAGCTCCGGGGGGACCGACCGGAGTGAGCAGTTCTTC. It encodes CASSSGGTDRSEQFF. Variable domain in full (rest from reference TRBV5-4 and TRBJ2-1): ETGVTQSPTHLIKTRGQQVTLRCSSQSGHNTVSWYQQALGQGPQFIFQYYREEENGRGNFPPRFSGLQFPNYSSELNVNALELDDSALYLCASSSGGTDRSEQFFGPGTRLTVL.

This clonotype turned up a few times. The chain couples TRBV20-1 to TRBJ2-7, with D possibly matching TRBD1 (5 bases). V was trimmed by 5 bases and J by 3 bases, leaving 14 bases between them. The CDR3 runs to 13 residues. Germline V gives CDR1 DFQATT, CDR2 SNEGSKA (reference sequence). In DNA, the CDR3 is TGCAGTGCTCCCCGGACAAGGGGCTACGAGCAGTACTTC. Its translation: CSAPRTRGYEQYF.

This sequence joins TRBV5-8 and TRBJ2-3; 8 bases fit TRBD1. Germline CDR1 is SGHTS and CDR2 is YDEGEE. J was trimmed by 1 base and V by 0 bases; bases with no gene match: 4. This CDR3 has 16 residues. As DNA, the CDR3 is TGTGCCAGCAGCTTGGGACAGGGGAGGCGCACAGATACGCAGTATTTT. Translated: CASSLGQGRRTDTQYF.

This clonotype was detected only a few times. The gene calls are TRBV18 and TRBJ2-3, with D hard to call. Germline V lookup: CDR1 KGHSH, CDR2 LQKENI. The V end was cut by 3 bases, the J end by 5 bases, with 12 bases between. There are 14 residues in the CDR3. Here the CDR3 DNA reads TGTGCCAGCTCACCGAACACCCAAGGAGATACGCAGTATTTT. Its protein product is CASSPNTQGDTQYF.

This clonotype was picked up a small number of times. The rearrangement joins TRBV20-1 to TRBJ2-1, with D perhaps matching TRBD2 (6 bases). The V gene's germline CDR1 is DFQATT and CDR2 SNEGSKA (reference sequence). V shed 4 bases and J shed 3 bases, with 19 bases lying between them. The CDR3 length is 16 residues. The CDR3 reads CSANPRGLADYNEQFF. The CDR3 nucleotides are TGCAGTGCTAACCCGAGAGGATTAGCGGACTACAATGAGCAGTTCTTC.

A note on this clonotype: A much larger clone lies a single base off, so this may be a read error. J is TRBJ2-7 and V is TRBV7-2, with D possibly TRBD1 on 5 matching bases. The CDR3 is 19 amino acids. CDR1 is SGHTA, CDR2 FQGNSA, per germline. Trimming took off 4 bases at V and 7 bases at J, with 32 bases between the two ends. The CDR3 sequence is CASSSAALALAQGRNEQYF. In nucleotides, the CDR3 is TGTGCCAGCAGCTCAGCCGCCTTAGCCCTGGCTCAGGGCCGAAATGAGCAGTACTTC.

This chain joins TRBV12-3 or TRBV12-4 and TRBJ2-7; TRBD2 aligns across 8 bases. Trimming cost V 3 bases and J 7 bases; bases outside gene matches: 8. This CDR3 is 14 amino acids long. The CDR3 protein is CASSLSGGPREQYF. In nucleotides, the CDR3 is TGTGCCAGCAGTTTGTCGGGAGGGCCACGAGAGCAGTACTTC.

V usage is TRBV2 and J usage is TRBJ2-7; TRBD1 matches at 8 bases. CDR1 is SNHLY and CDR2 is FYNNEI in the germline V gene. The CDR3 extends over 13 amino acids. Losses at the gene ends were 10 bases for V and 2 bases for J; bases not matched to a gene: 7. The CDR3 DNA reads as TGTGCCACCAGGGGGCAGGAAACCTACGAGCAGTACTTC. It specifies CATRGQETYEQYF.

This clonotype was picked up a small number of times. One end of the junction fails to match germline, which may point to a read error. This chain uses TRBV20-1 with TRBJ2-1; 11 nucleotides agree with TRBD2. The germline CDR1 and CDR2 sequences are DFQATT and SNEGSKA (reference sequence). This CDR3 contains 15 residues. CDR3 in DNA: TGCAGTGCTATGACTAGCGGGGCGACCTACAATGGGCAGTTCTTC. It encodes CSAMTSGATYNGQFF.

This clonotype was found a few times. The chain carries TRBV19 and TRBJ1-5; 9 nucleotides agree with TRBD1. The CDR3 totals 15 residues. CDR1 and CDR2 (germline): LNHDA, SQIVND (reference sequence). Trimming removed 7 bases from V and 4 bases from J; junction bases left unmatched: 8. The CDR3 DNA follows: TGTGCCAGTATAAACCGACAGGGGGTTAATCAGCCCCAGCATTTT. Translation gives CASINRQGVNQPQHF. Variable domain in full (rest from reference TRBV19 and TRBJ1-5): DGGITQSPKYLFRKEGQNVTLSCEQNLNHDAMYWYRQDPGQGLRLIYYSQIVNDFQKGDIAEGYSVSREKKESFPLTVTSAQKNPTAFYLCASINRQGVNQPQHFGDGTRLSIL.

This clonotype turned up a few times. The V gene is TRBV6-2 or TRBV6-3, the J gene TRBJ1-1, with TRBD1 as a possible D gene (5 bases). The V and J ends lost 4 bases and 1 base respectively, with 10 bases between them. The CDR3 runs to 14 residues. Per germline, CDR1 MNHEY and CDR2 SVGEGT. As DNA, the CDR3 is TGTGCCAGCAGTTGGATGGGGGGGAACACTGAAGCTTTCTTT. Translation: CASSWMGGNTEAFF.

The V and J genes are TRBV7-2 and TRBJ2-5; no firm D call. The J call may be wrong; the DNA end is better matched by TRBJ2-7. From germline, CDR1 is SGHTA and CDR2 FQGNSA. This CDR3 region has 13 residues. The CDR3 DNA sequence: TGTGCCAGCAGCTCTTCGTACGGAAACGAGCAGTACTTC. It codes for CASSSSYGNEQYF.

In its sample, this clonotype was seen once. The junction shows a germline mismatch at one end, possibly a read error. The CDR3 bases are TGTGCCAGCAGCTCAGACGGAGGAAATGAAAAACCGTTTTTT. Its protein is CASSSDGGNEKPFF. The chain carries TRBV27 and TRBJ1-4; D is unclear. Germline V CDR1 and CDR2: MNHEY, SMNVEV (reference sequence). CDR3 size: 14 residues.

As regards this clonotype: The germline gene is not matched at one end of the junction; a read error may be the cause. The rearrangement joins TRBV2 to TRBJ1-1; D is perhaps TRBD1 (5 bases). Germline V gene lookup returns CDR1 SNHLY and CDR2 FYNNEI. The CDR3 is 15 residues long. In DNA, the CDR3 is TGTGCCAGCAGTGAAGCGTCCGGGACGAACACTAAAGCTTTCTTT. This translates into CASSEASGTNTKAFF.

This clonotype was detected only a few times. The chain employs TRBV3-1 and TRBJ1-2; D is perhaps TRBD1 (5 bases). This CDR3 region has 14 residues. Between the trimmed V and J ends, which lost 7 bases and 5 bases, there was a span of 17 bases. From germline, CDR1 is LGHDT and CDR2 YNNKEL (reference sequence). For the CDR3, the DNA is TGTGCCAGCACCCCGGACGGGGCAGCTTATGGCTACACCTTC. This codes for CASTPDGAAYGYTF.